This T cell receptor (beta chain) emerged from a study of CD8+CD57+ T cells in acquired aplastic anemia. Findings and caveats of the study: Simpson's diversity of CD8+ cells was not significantly different in patients compared with controls. More than 25 was the count of CD8+ CDR3 sequences that patients shared with controls.

As concerns this clonotype: Its antigen is still unknown. Without the conserved terminal phenylalanine or tryptophan, this CDR3 likely stems from a read error. The limits of the CDR3 on the DNA are not certain, so only TCRdb's listed CDR3 is given.

Germline lookup yields CDR1 SGHDN and CDR2 FVKESK. The CDR3 is 10 residues long, counting both termini. The template for TCR beta VDJ and CDR3 sequence profiling was genomic DNA. TCRdb called the reads again in MiXCR, with one record for every CDR3 protein. In the table there are over 100,000 distinct CDR3 sequences, around two fifths of which are singletons. This chain links TRBV14 with TRBJ2-2. This receptor was identified in a human donor in good health, serving as a control. The source material was sorted CD4+, CD8+, or CD8+CD57+ T cells (not recorded which) from PBMCs. CDR3 protein: CASSQTRLVN.